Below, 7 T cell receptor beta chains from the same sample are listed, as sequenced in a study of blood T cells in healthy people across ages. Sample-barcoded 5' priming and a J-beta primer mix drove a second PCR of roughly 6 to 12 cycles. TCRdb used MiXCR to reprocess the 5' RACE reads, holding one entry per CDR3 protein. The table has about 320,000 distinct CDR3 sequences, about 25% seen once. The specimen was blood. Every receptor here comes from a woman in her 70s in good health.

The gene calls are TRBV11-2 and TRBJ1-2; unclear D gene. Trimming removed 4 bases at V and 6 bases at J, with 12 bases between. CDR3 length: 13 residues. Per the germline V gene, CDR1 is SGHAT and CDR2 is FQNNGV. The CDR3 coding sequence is TGTGCCAGCAGCTCCGCTCACGGGGATGGCTACACCTTC. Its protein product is CASSSAHGDGYTF.

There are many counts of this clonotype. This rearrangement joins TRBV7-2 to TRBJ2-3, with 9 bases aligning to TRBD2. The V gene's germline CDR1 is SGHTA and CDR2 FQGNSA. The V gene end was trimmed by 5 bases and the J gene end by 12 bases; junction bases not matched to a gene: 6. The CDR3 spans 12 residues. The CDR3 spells CASSTRLAAQYF. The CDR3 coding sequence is TGTGCCAGCAGCACAAGACTAGCGGCCCAGTATTTT.

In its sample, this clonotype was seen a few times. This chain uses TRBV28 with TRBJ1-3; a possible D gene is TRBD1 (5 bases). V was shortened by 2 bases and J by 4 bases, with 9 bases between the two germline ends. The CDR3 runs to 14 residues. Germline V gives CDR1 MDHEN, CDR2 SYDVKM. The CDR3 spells CASSLAGRGNTIYF. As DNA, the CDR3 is TGTGCCAGCAGTTTAGCAGGGAGGGGAAACACCATATATTTT.

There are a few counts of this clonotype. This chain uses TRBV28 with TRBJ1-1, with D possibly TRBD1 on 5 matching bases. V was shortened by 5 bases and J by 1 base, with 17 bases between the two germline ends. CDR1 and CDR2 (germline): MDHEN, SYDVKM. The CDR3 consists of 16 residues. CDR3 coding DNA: TGTGCCAGCAGTCCCTCAGGGTTACAGACGAACACTGAAGCTTTCTTT. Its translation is CASSPSGLQTNTEAFF.

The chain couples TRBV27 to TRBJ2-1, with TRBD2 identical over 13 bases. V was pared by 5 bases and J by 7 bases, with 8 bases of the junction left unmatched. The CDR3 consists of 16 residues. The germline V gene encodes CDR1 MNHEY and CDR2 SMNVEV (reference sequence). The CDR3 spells CASSPRTSGRPNEQFF. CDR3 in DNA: TGTGCCAGCAGTCCCCGGACTAGCGGGAGACCGAATGAGCAGTTCTTC.

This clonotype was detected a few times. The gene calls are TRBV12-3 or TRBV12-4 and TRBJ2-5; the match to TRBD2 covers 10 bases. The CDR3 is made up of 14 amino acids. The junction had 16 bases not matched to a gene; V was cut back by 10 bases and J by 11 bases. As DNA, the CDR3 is TGTGCCACCACGCCAGCGGGAGGGCCTCGTGAGCAGTACTTC. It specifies CATTPAGGPREQYF.

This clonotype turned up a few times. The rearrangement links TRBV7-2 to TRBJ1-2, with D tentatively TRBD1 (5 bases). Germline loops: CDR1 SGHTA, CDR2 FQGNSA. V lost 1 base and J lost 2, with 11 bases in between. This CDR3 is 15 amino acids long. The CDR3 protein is CASSLGGEGNYGYTF. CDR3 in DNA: TGTGCCAGCAGCTTAGGGGGAGAGGGGAACTATGGCTACACCTTC. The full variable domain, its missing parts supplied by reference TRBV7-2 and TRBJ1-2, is GAGVSQSPSNKVTEKGKDVELRCDPISGHTALYWYRQSLGQGLEFLIYFQGNSAPDKSGLPSDRFSAERTGGSVSTLTIQRTQQEDSAVYLCASSLGGEGNYGYTFGSGTRLTVV.